Here is one T cell receptor beta chain with its context. Its antigen remains unidentified. TCRdb passed the reads through MiXCR, listing each CDR3 protein once. This table holds about 340,000 distinct CDR3 sequences, about 27% found once. Germline trimming cut 2 bases from V and 2 bases from J; bases unmatched to any gene: 7. CDR3 length: 15 amino acids. The germline gives CDR1 DFQATT, CDR2 SNEGSKA (reference sequence). This sample was included in a study of T cell repertoires in cytomegalovirus infection. Sequencing used cultured PBMCs, obtained from culture after CMV antigen stimulation. This sequence originates from a human donor in good health (CMV status not recorded). Some clones in this sample may be carry-over from other donors' samples. This chain joins TRBV20-1 and TRBJ2-7, with 9 positions matching TRBD2. Here the CDR3 reads CSARLAGTQPYEQYF. The CDR3 DNA is TGCAGTGCTAGACTAGCGGGAACCCAGCCCTACGAGCAGTACTTC.